This is a list of T cell receptor beta chains from one sample in a study of Ad26.COV2.S vaccination and SARS-CoV-2 variants. Here immunoSEQ multiplex PCR was the method, and the copy in TCRdb shows in-frame clones only, minus some. The repertoire holds about 350,000 clones, with approximately 81% as singletons. The specimen comprised peripheral blood, sampled in a trial of Ad26.COV2.S vaccine versus placebo. These receptors were obtained from a person between 18 and 60 years old who received the Ad26.COV2.S COVID-19 vaccine or a placebo. Each CDR3 is given with its conserved first and last residue. The order of the fields is clone size, D gene, V gene, J gene, CDR3 DNA, CDR3 protein. The D gene is left open where the match is weak. Size is stated for part of the rows, as once, few or many counts, or as a class when the clone is expanded.

.	.	TRBV13	TRBJ1-4	TGTGCCAGCAGTCTCGCCGGGCGTCAGCGAAATGAAAAACTGTTTTTT	CASSLAGRQRNEKLFF
once	.	TRBV30	TRBJ1-2	TGTGCCTGGACTGCAGGGCACAACTATGGCTACACCTTC	CAWTAGHNYGYTF
.	.	TRBV19	TRBJ2-4	TGTGCCAGTAGGGCAAACCCAGCCAAAAACATTCAGTACTTC	CASRANPAKNIQYF
.	.	TRBV7-9	TRBJ2-1	TGTGCCAGCAGCTTAGTGCTCTGGGGGGCCTACAATGAGCAGTTCTTC	CASSLVLWGAYNEQFF
.	.	TRBV7-7	TRBJ2-2	TGTGCTAGCAGCTTTGGACACACGAACACCGGGGAGCTGTTTTTT	CASSFGHTNTGELFF
.	TRBD1	TRBV6-4	TRBJ1-6	TGTGCCAGCAGTCAGGGGGCGCGGGGTTCACCCCTCCACTTT	CASSQGARGSPLHF
.	.	TRBV7-2	TRBJ2-4	TGTGCCAGCAGCCGGTTTACAGGGGAGGAAAACATTCAGTACTTC	CASSRFTGEENIQYF
once	TRBD1	TRBV4-1	TRBJ1-1	TGCGCCAGCAGCCAAGCCCCAGGGGGCCGAATTTGGACTGAAGCTTTCTTT	CASSQAPGGRIWTEAFF
.	TRBD1	TRBV2	TRBJ2-7	TGTGCCAGCAGCGAAGACAGGGGAGGTCTCTACGAGCAGTACTTC	CASSEDRGGLYEQYF
.	.	TRBV30	TRBJ2-2	TGTGCCTATGACGGAAGGTGGGCCGGGGAGCTGTTTTTT	CAYDGRWAGELFF
.	TRBD2	TRBV7-9	TRBJ2-3	TGTGCCAGCAGCCGGGGGCTAGCGGGGGAGCTAGATACGCAGTATTTT	CASSRGLAGELDTQYF
.	.	TRBV18	TRBJ1-5	TGTGCCAGCTCACCGAGGGGGGAGCCCCAGCATTTT	CASSPRGEPQHF
once	TRBD2	TRBV20-1	TRBJ2-4	TGCAGTGCTAGTGGAGCGGGAGGATATTTAAACATTCAGTACTTC	CSASGAGGYLNIQYF
.	TRBD2	TRBV9	TRBJ2-7	TGTGCCAGCAGCCACGGCGGGGGTCTCCCATACGAGCAGTACTTC	CASSHGGGLPYEQYF
once	TRBD1	TRBV3-1/TRBV3-2	TRBJ1-3	TGTGCCAGCAGCCAAGAGACAGGGCCAGGAAACACCATATATTTT	CASSQETGPGNTIYF
.	.	TRBV11-2	TRBJ2-3	TGTGCCAGCAGCTTAGGACTTCGCACAGATACGCAGTATTTT	CASSLGLRTDTQYF
.	.	TRBV5-5	TRBJ2-3	TGTGCCAGCAGCCCTCAGATGGTCGAGACAGATACGCAGTATTTT	CASSPQMVETDTQYF
.	TRBD1	TRBV5-1	TRBJ1-5	TGCGCCAGCAGCTTGGGACAGGGTATTAATCAGCCCCAGCATTTT	CASSLGQGINQPQHF
.	TRBD2	TRBV6-2/TRBV6-3	TRBJ2-5	TGTGCCAGCAGTTACTGGACTAGCGGGAGTGGTTGGCACCAAGAGACCCAGTACTTC	CASSYWTSGSGWHQETQYF
.	.	TRBV11-2	TRBJ1-3	TGTGCCAGCAGCCGTAATCAGGGTGCCTCTGGAAACACCATATATTTT	CASSRNQGASGNTIYF
.	TRBD1	TRBV5-6	TRBJ2-7	TGTGCCAGCAGCCTTAGCACAGGGGTTTGGGAGCAGTACTTC	CASSLSTGVWEQYF
.	.	TRBV29-1	TRBJ1-4	TGCAGCGTTGCGGCCCGCTTTAATGAAAAACTGTTTTTT	CSVAARFNEKLFF
medium-sized	.	TRBV11-2	TRBJ1-2	TGTGCCAGCAGCTCTCCCAGGGAATTCTATGGCTACACCTTC	CASSSPREFYGYTF
.	TRBD2	TRBV5-4	TRBJ2-7	TGTGCCAGCGCTCCCCCGCCCGGCGGGGGTTACGAGCAGTACTTC	CASAPPPGGGYEQYF
.	TRBD2	TRBV7-2	TRBJ2-7	TGTGCCAGCAGCCCCGGGACTAGCGGGACTACCTACGAGCAGTACTTC	CASSPGTSGTTYEQYF
.	TRBD1	TRBV7-2	TRBJ1-6	TGTGCCAGCAGCGTCGGGACAGCTTATAATTCACCCCTCCACTTT	CASSVGTAYNSPLHF
.	.	TRBV29-1	TRBJ2-1	TGCAGCGTTGGGTCTACCCGGGGGAATGAGCAGTTCTTC	CSVGSTRGNEQFF
.	.	TRBV9	TRBJ1-3	TGTGCCAGCAGCGTAGACGGTTTCGGAAACACCATATATTTT	CASSVDGFGNTIYF
.	TRBD2	TRBV7-9	TRBJ2-1	TGTGCCAGCAGCTTAAGGTTAGCGGGGGGCTTGGAGCAGTTCTTC	CASSLRLAGGLEQFF
.	.	TRBV7-8	TRBJ2-5	TGTGCCAGCAGCTTAGCTCTGGGGGAAGGGCGGGCCGGTTTTGAGACCCAGTACTTC	CASSLALGEGRAGFETQYF
few	TRBD1	TRBV7-2	TRBJ2-1	TGTGCCAGCAGCTTAGGGCAGGGGGCGCGGTATGAGCAGTTCTTC	CASSLGQGARYEQFF
.	.	TRBV24-1	TRBJ2-7	TGTGCCACCAGCCGGGGCCCCTACGAGCAGTACTTC	CATSRGPYEQYF
.	TRBD1	TRBV6-2/TRBV6-3	TRBJ1-6	TGTGCCAGCAGTAGGGACAGGGAGAGCTGGGGACGTAATTCAGCCCTCCACTTT	CASSRDRESWGRNSALHF
.	.	TRBV28	TRBJ1-2	TGTGCCAGCAGTTCACACTCAGGGGTTCCCTATGGCTACACCTTC	CASSSHSGVPYGYTF
.	.	TRBV6-5	TRBJ2-2	TGTGCCAGCAGTAGCGGGCCGAACACCGGGGAGCTGTTTTTT	CASSSGPNTGELFF
few	.	TRBV7-9	TRBJ1-1	TGTGCCAGCAGCCCAGGAATGGAAGCTTTCTTT	CASSPGMEAFF
.	.	TRBV5-1	TRBJ2-7	TGCGCCAGCAGCTTAGGTTGGGGGGCTGGAGGGGAGCAGTACTTC	CASSLGWGAGGEQYF
.	.	TRBV27	TRBJ2-7	TGTGCCAGCAGTCACGGACTCTTGTACGAGCAGTACTTC	CASSHGLLYEQYF
.	.	TRBV5-5	TRBJ2-5	TGTGCCAGCAGCTTGTTTCTCGGGGAGACCCAGTACTTC	CASSLFLGETQYF
.	.	TRBV3-1/TRBV3-2	TRBJ2-3	TGTGCCAGCAGCCAAGAGGAGCGTAGCACAGATACGCAGTATTTT	CASSQEERSTDTQYF
.	.	TRBV6-5	TRBJ1-2	TGTGCCAGCAGGGAGGCGCAGGGGAGAGGGTATGGCTACACCTTC	CASREAQGRGYGYTF